The rows below give T cell receptor beta chains drawn from one sample of a study of T cells after posttransplantation cyclophosphamide. Measured with immunoSEQ multiplex PCR; TCRdb has only the in-frame clones, and not every one. This record lists tens of thousands of clones, none seen once only, and the top ten clones contain about 4.3%. Sequenced: PBMCs. The receptor set was obtained from a woman aged 30 to 39 in good health and a related stem cell transplant donor. The CDR3 runs from the conserved cysteine through the conserved F or W. The D gene is left open where the match is weak. Clone sizes are given selectively: once, few, many, or a class where the clone is expanded.

j_call	clone_size	d_call	v_call	cdr3_aa	cdr3_nt
TRBJ2-5	.	TRBD2	TRBV7-9	CASSPPSGGLSETQYF	TGTGCCAGCAGCCCCCCTAGCGGGGGGCTCTCGGAGACCCAGTACTTC
TRBJ2-1	many	.	TRBV2	CASSLNREGYNEQFF	TGTGCCAGCAGTCTCAACAGGGAGGGATACAATGAGCAGTTCTTC
TRBJ1-2	many	TRBD1	TRBV6-2/TRBV6-3	CASSDRDYGYTF	TGTGCCAGCAGTGACAGGGACTATGGCTACACCTTC
TRBJ2-1	many	TRBD2	TRBV2	CATSQLAGVNEQFF	TGTGCCACCTCTCAACTAGCGGGGGTCAATGAGCAGTTCTTC
TRBJ1-4	many	.	TRBV5-1	CASSTGRDEKLFF	TGCGCCAGCAGTACAGGGAGGGATGAAAAACTGTTTTTT
TRBJ1-1	.	TRBD1	TRBV9	CASSDNRDRGRGTEAFF	TGTGCCAGCAGCGACAACCGGGACAGGGGGCGAGGGACTGAAGCTTTCTTT
TRBJ1-2	many	.	TRBV12-3/TRBV12-4	CASSPGQSYGYTF	TGTGCCAGCAGCCCCGGACAGTCCTATGGCTACACCTTC
TRBJ1-2	many	.	TRBV27	CASRRGNYGYTF	TGTGCCAGCAGACGGGGGAACTATGGCTACACCTTC
TRBJ1-1	many	.	TRBV4-2	CASSQDRGGHMNTEAFF	TGTGCCAGCAGCCAAGATCGCGGGGGCCACATGAACACTGAAGCTTTCTTT
TRBJ2-7	many	.	TRBV5-1	CASSSGVRYEQYF	TGCGCCAGCAGCTCGGGGGTGCGGTACGAGCAGTACTTC
TRBJ1-1	many	TRBD1	TRBV19	CASSPGTELEAFF	TGTGCCAGTAGTCCCGGGACAGAGCTTGAAGCTTTCTTT
TRBJ1-2	many	.	TRBV5-6	CASSTGNYGYTF	TGTGCCAGCAGTACAGGGAACTATGGCTACACCTTC
TRBJ1-2	few	.	TRBV7-2	CASSFGYGYTF	TGTGCCAGCAGCTTCGGCTATGGCTACACCTTC
TRBJ1-1	many	.	TRBV19	CASSTQGNTEAFF	TGTGCCAGTTCCACTCAGGGGAACACTGAAGCTTTCTTT
TRBJ2-2	many	.	TRBV9	CASSVATRVTGELFF	TGTGCCAGCAGCGTAGCTACGAGGGTTACCGGGGAGCTGTTTTTT
TRBJ1-1	many	TRBD1	TRBV4-3	CASSQDRDSEAFF	TGCGCCAGCAGCCAAGATCGGGACAGTGAAGCTTTCTTT
TRBJ2-5	few	TRBD2	TRBV12-3/TRBV12-4	CASSRLAAEETQYF	TGTGCCAGCAGTCGACTAGCGGCGGAAGAGACCCAGTACTTC
TRBJ2-2	many	.	TRBV7-2	CASSPRQGRNGELFF	TGTGCCAGCAGCCCCCGTCAGGGGAGGAACGGGGAGCTGTTTTTT
TRBJ2-3	.	TRBD2	TRBV29-1	CSVGGGGTDTQYF	TGCAGCGTTGGGGGGGGTGGAACAGATACGCAGTATTTT
TRBJ2-1	many	.	TRBV7-2	CASSLAGGLDNEQFF	TGTGCCAGCAGCTTAGCGGGGGGACTTGACAATGAGCAGTTCTTC
TRBJ2-1	many	TRBD2	TRBV19	CASSMSGAGNEQFF	TGTGCCAGTAGTATGAGCGGGGCGGGCAATGAGCAGTTCTTC
TRBJ2-7	.	TRBD2	TRBV11-2	CASSLGPAGGSSYEQYF	TGTGCCAGCAGCCTAGGGCCAGCTGGCGGGAGCTCCTACGAGCAGTACTTC
TRBJ2-1	many	.	TRBV4-1	CASSQGHYNEQFF	TGCGCCAGCAGCCAAGGGCATTACAATGAGCAGTTCTTC
TRBJ1-2	.	TRBD1	TRBV30	CAWATGTAGYTF	TGTGCCTGGGCCACCGGGACAGCAGGCTACACCTTC
TRBJ2-1	many	.	TRBV27	CASGRGNNEQFF	TGTGCCAGCGGTCGGGGGAACAATGAGCAGTTCTTC
TRBJ2-5	.	TRBD2	TRBV6-2/TRBV6-3	CASSYQRGGLETQYF	TGTGCCAGCAGTTACCAGCGGGGGGGCTTAGAGACCCAGTACTTC
TRBJ2-3	many	.	TRBV5-8	CASSHRVSPTADTQYF	TGTGCCAGCAGCCACAGGGTTTCCCCCACGGCAGATACGCAGTATTTT
TRBJ1-1	many	.	TRBV18	CASSPNRNTEAFF	TGTGCCAGCTCACCAAACAGAAACACTGAAGCTTTCTTT
TRBJ2-7	many	.	TRBV4-3	CASSQEGLSYEQYF	TGCGCCAGCAGCCAAGAAGGCCTTTCCTACGAGCAGTACTTC
TRBJ1-4	many	.	TRBV5-6	CASSPAGRWNEKLFF	TGTGCCAGCAGCCCGGCGGGGAGATGGAATGAAAAACTGTTTTTT
TRBJ1-2	many	.	TRBV19	CASSIRLGSNYGYTF	TGTGCCAGTAGTATCCGGCTAGGTTCTAACTATGGCTACACCTTC
TRBJ2-1	many	TRBD2	TRBV4-3	CASSHHPVRGDVYNEQFF	TGCGCCAGCAGCCACCATCCTGTCCGGGGGGATGTCTACAATGAGCAGTTCTTC
TRBJ2-3	few	.	TRBV12-3/TRBV12-4	CASSGLGSLTDTQYF	TGTGCCAGCAGTGGACTGGGTTCTCTAACAGATACGCAGTATTTT
TRBJ2-5	many	TRBD2	TRBV27	CATRLAGGGETQYF	TGTGCCACCCGACTAGCGGGGGGCGGGGAGACCCAGTACTTC
TRBJ1-1	many	TRBD1	TRBV14	CASRVQGLGTEAFF	TGTGCCAGCAGAGTACAGGGGTTGGGAACTGAAGCTTTCTTT
TRBJ1-1	many	TRBD1	TRBV7-9	CASRDRASEAFF	TGTGCCAGCAGGGACAGGGCCAGCGAAGCTTTCTTT
TRBJ2-1	many	.	TRBV12-3/TRBV12-4	CASRYDSKRNNEQFF	TGTGCCAGCAGGTACGACAGTAAACGGAACAATGAGCAGTTCTTC
TRBJ1-5	many	.	TRBV6-2/TRBV6-3	CASSYAGTLAEPQHF	TGTGCCAGCAGTTACGCGGGCACTCTAGCGGAGCCCCAGCATTTT
TRBJ2-5	few	.	TRBV5-6	CASSPLEEETQYF	TGTGCCAGCAGCCCACTAGAGGAGGAGACCCAGTACTTC
TRBJ1-2	few	TRBD1	TRBV27	CASSPTRTGPLNYGYTF	TGTGCCAGCAGTCCGACGCGGACAGGGCCCCTAAACTATGGCTACACCTTC
TRBJ1-1	many	TRBD1	TRBV27	CASSLFGQGTEAFF	TGTGCCAGCAGTTTATTTGGACAGGGAACTGAAGCTTTCTTT
TRBJ1-6	many	.	TRBV5-8	CASNRAYNSPLHF	TGTGCCAGCAACCGGGCCTATAATTCACCCCTCCACTTT
TRBJ2-3	.	TRBD2	TRBV2	CASSGGTKRGGADTQYF	TGTGCCAGCAGTGGAGGCACAAAGCGGGGGGGGGCAGATACGCAGTATTTT
TRBJ2-1	many	TRBD2	TRBV7-9	CASSFSGGSGDEQFF	TGTGCCAGCAGCTTCTCGGGGGGATCCGGGGATGAGCAGTTCTTC
TRBJ2-3	many	.	TRBV12-3/TRBV12-4	CATTLGQGVGSQYF	TGTGCCACTACCCTTGGGCAGGGTGTCGGATCGCAGTATTTT
TRBJ2-1	many	.	TRBV11-2	CASSTSQGVEQFF	TGTGCCAGCAGCACCTCCCAAGGGGTCGAACAATTCTTC
TRBJ1-2	few	TRBD1	TRBV30	CAWSVGGNRYTF	TGTGCCTGGAGTGTAGGGGGCAATCGCTACACCTTC
TRBJ1-1	few	.	TRBV20-1	CSALQGGAFF	TGCAGTGCTCTACAGGGTGGAGCTTTCTTT
TRBJ1-2	many	.	TRBV7-9	CASSVSTGSDYGYTF	TGTGCCAGCAGCGTCTCGACAGGATCGGATTATGGCTACACCTTC
TRBJ1-4	many	.	TRBV5-1	CASSLARVRGEKLFF	TGCGCCAGCAGCTTGGCCAGGGTTAGGGGTGAAAAACTGTTTTTT
TRBJ2-1	many	TRBD2	TRBV12-3/TRBV12-4	CASLGGEQFF	TGTGCCAGTTTGGGGGGGGAGCAGTTCTTC
TRBJ2-3	few	.	TRBV6-5	CASSYSGQGADTQYF	TGTGCCAGCAGTTACTCGGGGCAGGGTGCAGATACGCAGTATTTT
TRBJ1-6	.	TRBD1	TRBV15	CATSRGGQGAKNSPLHF	TGTGCCACCAGCAGAGGGGGACAGGGGGCGAAAAATTCACCCCTCCACTTT
TRBJ2-3	many	.	TRBV6-2/TRBV6-3	CASSNRPASTDTQYF	TGTGCCAGCAGCAACAGGCCCGCTAGCACAGATACGCAGTATTTT
TRBJ1-4	many	.	TRBV12-3/TRBV12-4	CASSSDYVGEKLFF	TGTGCCAGCAGTTCAGATTACGTCGGGGAAAAACTGTTTTTT
TRBJ2-4	many	.	TRBV4-1	CASSQVPRPNIQYF	TGCGCCAGCAGCCAAGTCCCTAGACCAAACATTCAGTACTTC